Shown below are 21 T cell receptor beta chains from a single sample sequenced in a study of CD8 T cells in ankylosing spondylitis. Via MiXCR, TCRdb re-called the 5' RACE reads, giving one row per CDR3 protein. The repertoire has roughly 230,000 distinct CDR3 sequences, 18% of them found once; the top ten carry over 25%. Sample: blood, either unsorted or a sorted T cell fraction (not recorded which). The receptors were gathered from a male donor with ankylosing spondylitis or in good health (not recorded which).

Ten or more counts support this clonotype. The J gene is TRBJ2-4, the V gene TRBV6-5; 10 positions match TRBD1. The CDR3 is 12 residues long. CDR1 and CDR2 from the germline V gene are MNHEY and SVGAGI. V lost 6 bases and J lost 9; bases outside the gene matches: 2. As DNA, the CDR3 is TGTGCCAGCAGGACAGGGGGCTTCATTCAGTACTTC. Its protein is CASRTGGFIQYF.

The table lists this clonotype with a few counts. The V gene is TRBV25-1, the J gene TRBJ2-5, with D possibly being TRBD1 (5 bases). CDR3 length: 15 residues. Between the trimmed V and J ends, which lost 4 bases and 4 bases, there was a span of 16 bases. Germline lookup yields CDR1 MGHDK and CDR2 SYGVNS. The CDR3 DNA sequence: TGTGCCAGCAGTGGTACAGGAGCTGTTGCAGAGACCCAGTACTTC. Its protein is CASSGTGAVAETQYF.

This chain uses TRBV12-3 or TRBV12-4 with TRBJ2-2; D not certain. Trimming shortened V by 3 bases and J by 6 bases, and 8 bases separated the two germline ends. This CDR3 has 13 amino acids. In DNA form, the CDR3 reads TGTGCCAGCAGTTTGATAGCCCCCGGGGAGCTGTTTTTT. Protein product: CASSLIAPGELFF.

The chain employs TRBV3-1 and TRBJ2-7; TRBD1 agrees at 10 bases. Germline assignment: CDR1 LGHDT and CDR2 YNNKEL (reference sequence). This CDR3 comprises 15 residues. V dropped 3 bases and J dropped 5; count of bases not matched to a gene: 7. The CDR3 loop reads CASSHWGQGSHEQYF. In nucleotides, the CDR3 is TGTGCCAGCAGCCACTGGGGACAGGGGTCCCACGAGCAGTACTTC.

This clonotype was counted many times. J is TRBJ2-3 and V is TRBV27; TRBD2 matches 7 bases. The CDR3 spans 18 residues. In germline, CDR1 is MNHEY, CDR2 SMNVEV (reference sequence). V lost 0 bases and J lost 0; bases outside the gene matches: 9. The CDR3 is CASSLSIWDYSSTDTQYF. The CDR3 nucleotides read TGTGCCAGCAGTTTATCAATTTGGGACTATTCCAGCACAGATACGCAGTATTTT.

V and J are TRBV7-9 and TRBJ2-3, with D unclear. Trimming shortened V by 5 bases and J by 3 bases, and 12 bases separated the two germline ends. The CDR3 runs to 14 residues. In germline, CDR1 is SEHNR, CDR2 FQNEAQ (reference sequence). CDR3 loop: CASSPSIGTDTQYF. The CDR3 DNA follows: TGTGCCAGCAGCCCGTCGATTGGGACAGATACGCAGTATTTT.

The J gene is TRBJ1-1, the V gene TRBV4-1, with 7 bases identical to TRBD1. CDR1 and CDR2 (germline): MGHRA, YSYEKL. This CDR3 spans 15 amino acids. Trimming at V came to 4 bases and at J to 1 base, leaving 6 bases not matched to a gene. CDR3 nucleotides: TGCGCCAGCAGCCCGGAGGGACAGCCGAACACTGAAGCTTTCTTT. Protein: CASSPEGQPNTEAFF.

This clonotype was seen at least ten times. This chain links TRBV28 with TRBJ2-7; TRBD2 matches at 9 bases. Trimming removed 2 bases from V and 1 base from J; junction bases left unmatched: 3. Per germline, CDR1 MDHEN and CDR2 SYDVKM. The CDR3 has 15 amino acids. In nucleotides, the CDR3 is TGTGCCAGCAGTTTAACGACTAGCGGATCCTACGAGCAGTACTTC. Translation: CASSLTTSGSYEQYF.

This clonotype occurred a few times. This chain joins TRBV11-2 and TRBJ2-1; D uncertain. V was clipped by 5 bases and J by 1 base, with 12 bases between them. From germline, CDR1 is SGHAT and CDR2 FQNNGV. The CDR3 totals 15 residues. The CDR3 nucleotides are TGTGCCAGCAGCCCTATGGGCCAATCCTACAATGAGCAGTTCTTC. Encoded protein: CASSPMGQSYNEQFF.

The rearrangement links TRBV5-5 to TRBJ2-2; 8 bases agree with TRBD1. There are 17 residues in the CDR3. V was clipped by 2 bases and J by 1 base; unmatched bases: 7. Per the germline V gene, CDR1 is SGHKS and CDR2 is YYEKEE (reference sequence). The DNA of the CDR3 is TGTGCCAGCAGCTTTGGCCAGGGGGCACGGAACACCGGGGAGCTGTTTTTT. The encoded protein is CASSFGQGARNTGELFF. The full variable domain, with the rest looked up from reference TRBV5-5 and TRBJ2-2, is DAGVTQSPTHLIKTRGQQVTLRCSPISGHKSVSWYQQVLGQGPQFIFQYYEKEERGRGNFPDRFSARQFPNYSSELNVNALLLGDSALYLCASSFGQGARNTGELFFGEGSRLTVL.

This clonotype appeared a few times. The V gene is TRBV6-2 or TRBV6-3, the J gene TRBJ1-1; 7 bases align to TRBD1. Losses at the gene ends were 2 bases for V and 0 bases for J; bases not matched to a gene: 9. CDR1 and CDR2 from the germline V gene are MNHEY and SVGEGT. This CDR3 has 17 residues. CDR3 DNA sequence: TGTGCCAGCAGTTACCCCCCGACAGGGAGCATGAACACTGAAGCTTTCTTT. Protein sequence: CASSYPPTGSMNTEAFF.

This clonotype occurred many times. The gene calls are TRBV4-1 and TRBJ2-7; D unresolved. Trimming pared 6 bases from V and 3 bases from J, leaving 18 bases between. The V gene's germline CDR1 is MGHRA and CDR2 YSYEKL. This CDR3 region has 15 residues. The CDR3 DNA sequence: TGCGCCAGCAGATACGACTCAACTAACCTCTACGAGCAGTACTTC. Protein sequence: CASRYDSTNLYEQYF.

This clonotype was detected many times. The chain is built from TRBV27 and TRBJ2-7; TRBD2 agrees at 12 bases. V shed 6 bases and J 3 bases; nucleotides not matched to a gene: 3. The CDR3 contains 14 residues. The V gene's germline CDR1 is MNHEY and CDR2 SMNVEV (reference sequence). As DNA, the CDR3 is TGTGCCAGCAGCCCACTAGCGGGAGGCTACGAGCAGTACTTC. Translation gives CASSPLAGGYEQYF.

The chain uses TRBV29-1 and TRBJ2-7, with TRBD2 identical over 12 bases. CDR3 length: 15 amino acids. Germline CDR1 SQVTM, CDR2 ANQGSEA. CDR3 DNA sequence: TGCGGGGCAGCGGCCCTAGCGGGAGGGTCCTACGAGCAGTACTTC. Translating gives CGAAALAGGSYEQYF.

The chain joins TRBV6-2 or TRBV6-3 to TRBJ2-1; possible D gene TRBD1, 5 bases. V lost 7 bases and J lost 6, with 16 bases in between. CDR1 is MNHEY, CDR2 SVGEGT, per germline. This CDR3 has 14 residues. The CDR3 nucleotides read TGTGCCAGCAACACAATCAGGGTTACCAATGAGCAGTTCTTC. Protein product: CASNTIRVTNEQFF.

This clonotype occurred a few times. The chain employs TRBV5-1 and TRBJ2-1, with D maybe TRBD2 (5 bases). CDR3 length: 11 residues. V lost 2 bases, J lost 12 bases, and 9 bases lay in between. Germline CDR1 is SGHRS and CDR2 is YFSETQ. The CDR3 nucleotides are TGCGCCAGCAGCTTCGATGGGAGGCAGTTCTTC. It translates to CASSFDGRQFF.

This clonotype was detected many times. The chain uses TRBV4-2 and TRBJ2-7; the D is unclear. The CDR3 is 12 residues long. The germline CDR1 and CDR2 sequences are LGHNA and YNFKEQ. V was cut by 0 bases and J by 5 bases, with 5 bases left in between. CDR3 loop: CASSQEYDEQYF. CDR3 in DNA: TGTGCCAGCAGCCAAGAATACGACGAGCAGTACTTC.

This sequence joins TRBV7-2 and TRBJ2-7; D assignment may be TRBD1 or TRBD2 (5 bases each). Trimming cost V 5 bases and J 1 base, with 12 bases left between them. The CDR3 loop spans 14 amino acids. CDR1 and CDR2 (germline): SGHTA, FQGNSA. In DNA, the CDR3 is TGTGCCAGCAGCCCCGGGACGCAGTCCTACGAGCAGTACTTC. Translating it yields CASSPGTQSYEQYF.

This clonotype was detected once. The chain employs TRBV27 and TRBJ2-1, with D perhaps matching TRBD2 (6 bases). From germline, CDR1 is MNHEY and CDR2 SMNVEV (reference sequence). The CDR3 length is 16 residues. Trimming pared 5 bases from V and 0 bases from J, leaving 14 bases between. The CDR3 nucleotides are TGTGCCAGCAGTCTAGCTAGCGATAGCTCCTACAATGAGCAGTTCTTC. Protein: CASSLASDSSYNEQFF.

The CDR3 sequence: CASSLAGGSLNEQYF. CDR3 nucleotide sequence: TGTGCCAGCAGCTTGGCGGGGGGCTCGTTGAACGAGCAGTACTTC. The rearrangement uses TRBV7-9 and TRBJ2-7; TRBD2 matches 8 bases. The V gene end was trimmed by 3 bases and the J gene end by 5 bases; junction bases not matched to a gene: 9. The CDR3 loop spans 15 amino acids. In germline, CDR1 is SEHNR, CDR2 FQNEAQ (reference sequence).

The V and J genes are TRBV11-2 and TRBJ2-5, with TRBD2 identical over 14 bases. V trimming: 5 bases; J trimming: 1 base; junction bases outside the gene matches: 3. The CDR3 extends over 16 amino acids. Germline CDR1 is SGHAT and CDR2 is FQNNGV. CDR3 residues: CASSTGTSGSQETQYF. CDR3 bases: TGTGCCAGCAGCACCGGGACTAGCGGGAGCCAAGAGACCCAGTACTTC.